This entry lists 9 T cell receptor beta chains sequenced from one sample in a study of cytomegalovirus exposure and HLA in healthy donors. Clones were sequenced by immunoSEQ multiplex PCR, and TCRdb holds only the in-frame ones, with some missing. In the table there are 85,000 to 95,000 clones, about 96% of which are singletons. The sequencing input was PBMCs. The receptors stem from a man younger than 35 in good health and CMV-seronegative.

The chain couples TRBV6-6 to TRBJ2-4; TRBD1 aligns across 7 bases. The CDR3 runs to 16 residues. Germline assignment: CDR1 MNHNY and CDR2 SVGAGI (reference sequence). The V and J ends lost 4 bases and 0 bases, in that order; junction bases with no gene match: 6. CDR3 DNA: TGTGCCAGCAGTTTTGGACAGGCTTTAGCCAAAAACATTCAGTACTTC. Its protein is CASSFGQALAKNIQYF.

The J gene is TRBJ2-2, the V gene TRBV7-9; D may be TRBD1 (6 bases). CDR1 and CDR2 (germline): SEHNR, FQNEAQ (reference sequence). Trimming removed 10 bases at V and 6 bases at J, with 12 bases between. The CDR3 spans 12 residues. The CDR3 sequence: CANNRDAGELFF. CDR3 DNA: TGTGCCAATAACAGGGATGCCGGGGAGCTGTTTTTT.

This clone has just one count. The chain couples TRBV27 to TRBJ1-2, with 9 bases that match TRBD1. The trim removed 5 bases at V and 7 bases at J, leaving 2 bases unmatched. CDR3 length equals 12 residues. Germline V gene sequence: CDR1 MNHEY, CDR2 SMNVEV (reference sequence). CDR3: CASSTGGTGYTF. The CDR3 DNA reads as TGTGCCAGCAGTACAGGGGGCACTGGCTACACCTTC.

This clone was counted a few times. At one of its ends the junction is not consistent with the germline gene, which may arise from a read error. This chain uses TRBV27 with TRBJ2-1; D is perhaps TRBD2 (5 bases). There are 14 residues in the CDR3. The germline gives CDR1 MNHEY, CDR2 SMNVEV (reference sequence). Written as DNA, the CDR3 is TGTGCCAGCAGCTTATCCCCCGAGGGCAATGAGCAGTTCTTC. Encoded protein: CASSLSPEGNEQFF.

The rearrangement joins TRBV6-6 to TRBJ1-2; a weak D match, TRBD1 (5 bases). The CDR3 loop spans 13 amino acids. The V gene's germline CDR1 is MNHNY and CDR2 SVGAGI (reference sequence). Between the trimmed V and J ends, which lost 6 bases and 8 bases, there was a span of 16 bases. CDR3 loop: CASRVGRGSGYTF. In nucleotides, the CDR3 is TGTGCCAGCAGGGTCGGTAGGGGATCCGGCTACACCTTC.

This rearrangement joins TRBV6-5 to TRBJ2-1; tentative D call: TRBD2 (5 bases). CDR1 and CDR2 (germline): MNHEY, SVGAGI. V lost 7 bases, J lost 0 bases, and 13 bases lay in between. The CDR3 is 15 residues long. The DNA for the CDR3 is TGTGCCAGCACCTTAGACGGGAACTCCTACAATGAGCAGTTCTTC. It is translated as CASTLDGNSYNEQFF.

In its sample, this clone was seen once. This CDR3 reads CASSGRGEGGHRGTGMNTEAFF. The CDR3 DNA reads as TGCGCCAGCTCGGGTCGGGGGGAAGGCGGCCATCGCGGGACAGGGATGAACACTGAAGCTTTCTTT. The rearrangement links TRBV5-1 to TRBJ1-1, with 9 bases lining up with TRBD1. This CDR3 has 22 amino acids. Germline trimming cut 7 bases from V and 0 bases from J; bases unmatched to any gene: 28. CDR1 is SGHRS and CDR2 is YFSETQ in the germline V gene.

The V and J genes are TRBV5-4 and TRBJ2-3, with TRBD2 identical over 7 bases. Germline CDR1 is SGHNT and CDR2 is YYREEE (reference sequence). The CDR3 is 15 residues long. Unmatched junction bases numbered 7, after V lost 0 bases and J lost 6 bases. The DNA of the CDR3 is TGTGCCAGCAGCTTGGGTCAGGGCGGGGGTGATACGCAGTATTTT. This encodes CASSLGQGGGDTQYF.

CDR3 in DNA: TGTGCCAGCAGTGTTCAGGTTAGCAATCAGCCCCAGCATTTT. Residues: CASSVQVSNQPQHF. The genes are TRBV2 and TRBJ1-5, with unresolved D. V lost 4 bases, J lost 0 bases, and 7 bases lay in between. The CDR3 runs 14 residues. Germline loops: CDR1 SNHLY, CDR2 FYNNEI.